This T cell receptor beta chain comes out of a study of T cell repertoires in cytomegalovirus infection. TCRdb passed the reads through MiXCR, listing each CDR3 protein once. Here the sample spans approximately 750,000 distinct CDR3 sequences, 35% being singletons. The V end lost 4 bases, the J end lost 3 bases, and 7 bases lay between the germline ends. Germline CDR1 reads SGHTA; CDR2 reads FQGNSA. This CDR3 comprises 12 residues. This clonotype has ten or more counts. As yet, its antigen is unknown. Study-level results: The ex vivo response was dominated by HLA-C-restricted CMV-specific TCR beta clonotypes.

Specimen: PBMCs. This TCR was recovered from a human donor in good health (CMV status not recorded). Some clones in this sample may be carry-over from other donors' samples. The J gene is TRBJ2-7, the V gene TRBV7-2, with D possibly being TRBD2 (5 bases). CDR3 nucleotide sequence: TGTGCCAGCAGCTATAGCGACTACGAGCAGTACTTC. Amino acid sequence: CASSYSDYEQYF.